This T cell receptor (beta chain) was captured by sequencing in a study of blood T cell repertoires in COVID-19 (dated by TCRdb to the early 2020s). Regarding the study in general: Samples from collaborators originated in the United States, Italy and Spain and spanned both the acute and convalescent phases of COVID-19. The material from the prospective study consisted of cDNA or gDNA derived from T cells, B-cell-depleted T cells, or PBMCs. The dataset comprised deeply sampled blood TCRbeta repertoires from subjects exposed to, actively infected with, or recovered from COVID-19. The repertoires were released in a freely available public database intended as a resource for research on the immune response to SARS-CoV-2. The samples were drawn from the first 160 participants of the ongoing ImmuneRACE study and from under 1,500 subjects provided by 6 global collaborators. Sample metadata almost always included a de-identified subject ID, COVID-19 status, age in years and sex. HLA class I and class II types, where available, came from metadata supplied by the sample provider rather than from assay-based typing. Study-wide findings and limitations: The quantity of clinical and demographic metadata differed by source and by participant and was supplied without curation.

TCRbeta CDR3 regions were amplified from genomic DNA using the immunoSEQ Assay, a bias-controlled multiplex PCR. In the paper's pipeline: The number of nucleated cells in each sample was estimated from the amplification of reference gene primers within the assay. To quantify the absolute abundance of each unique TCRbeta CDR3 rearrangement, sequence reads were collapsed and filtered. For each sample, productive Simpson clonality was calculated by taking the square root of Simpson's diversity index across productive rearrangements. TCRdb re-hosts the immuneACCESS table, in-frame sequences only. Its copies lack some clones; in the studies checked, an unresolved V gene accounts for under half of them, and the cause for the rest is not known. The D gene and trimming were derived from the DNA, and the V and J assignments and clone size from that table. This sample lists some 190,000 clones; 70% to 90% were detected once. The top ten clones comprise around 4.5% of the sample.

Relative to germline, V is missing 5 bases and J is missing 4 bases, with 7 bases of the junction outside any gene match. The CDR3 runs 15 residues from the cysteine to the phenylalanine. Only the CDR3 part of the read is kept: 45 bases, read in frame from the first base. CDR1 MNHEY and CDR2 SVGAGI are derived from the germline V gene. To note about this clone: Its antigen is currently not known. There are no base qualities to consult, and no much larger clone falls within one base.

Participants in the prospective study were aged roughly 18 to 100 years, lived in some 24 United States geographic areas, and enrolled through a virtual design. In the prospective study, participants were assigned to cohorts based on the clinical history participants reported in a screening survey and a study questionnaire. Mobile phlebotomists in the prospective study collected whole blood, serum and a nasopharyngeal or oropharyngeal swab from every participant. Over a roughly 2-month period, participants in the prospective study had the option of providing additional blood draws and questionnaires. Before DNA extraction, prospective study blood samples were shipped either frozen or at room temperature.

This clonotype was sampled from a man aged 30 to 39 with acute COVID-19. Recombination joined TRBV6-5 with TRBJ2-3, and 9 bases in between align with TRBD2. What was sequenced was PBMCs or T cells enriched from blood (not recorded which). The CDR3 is CASSRAGGPADTQYF. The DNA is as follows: TGTGCCAGCAGTCGGGCGGGGGGGCCCGCAGATACGCAGTATTTT.